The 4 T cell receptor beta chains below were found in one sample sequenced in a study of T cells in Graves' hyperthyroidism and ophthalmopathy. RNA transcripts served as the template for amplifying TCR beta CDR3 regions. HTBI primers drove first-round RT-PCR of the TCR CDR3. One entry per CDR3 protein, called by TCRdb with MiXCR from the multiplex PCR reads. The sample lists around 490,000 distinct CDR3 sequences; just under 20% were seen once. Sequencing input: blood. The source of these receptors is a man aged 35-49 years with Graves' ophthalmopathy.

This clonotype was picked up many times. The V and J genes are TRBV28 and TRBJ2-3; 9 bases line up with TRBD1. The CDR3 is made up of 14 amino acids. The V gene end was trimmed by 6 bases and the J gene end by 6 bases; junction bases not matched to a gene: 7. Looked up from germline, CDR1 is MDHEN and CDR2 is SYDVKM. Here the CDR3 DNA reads TGTGCCAGCAGAACCGGGACAGGGATGGATACGCAGTATTTT. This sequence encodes CASRTGTGMDTQYF.

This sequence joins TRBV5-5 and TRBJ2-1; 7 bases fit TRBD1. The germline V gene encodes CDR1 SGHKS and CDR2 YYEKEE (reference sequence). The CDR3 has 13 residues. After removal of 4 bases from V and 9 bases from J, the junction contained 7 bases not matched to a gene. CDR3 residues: CASSPPGDSEQFF. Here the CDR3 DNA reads TGTGCCAGCAGCCCCCCCGGGGACAGTGAGCAGTTCTTC.

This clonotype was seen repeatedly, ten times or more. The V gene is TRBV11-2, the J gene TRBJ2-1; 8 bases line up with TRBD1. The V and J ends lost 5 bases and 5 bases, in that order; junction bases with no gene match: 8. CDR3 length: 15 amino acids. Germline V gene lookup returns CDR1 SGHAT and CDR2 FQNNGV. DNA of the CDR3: TGTGCCAGCAGCGCACGGACAGGGCCCCACAATGAGCAGTTCTTC. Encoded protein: CASSARTGPHNEQFF.

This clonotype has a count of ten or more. CDR3 protein: CASSFPQGANGELFF. The CDR3, as DNA: TGTGCCAGCAGTTTTCCCCAGGGGGCGAACGGGGAGCTGTTTTTT. The chain employs TRBV12-3 or TRBV12-4 and TRBJ2-2; 8 bases line up with TRBD1. This CDR3 has 15 amino acids. J lost 7 bases, V lost 3 bases, and 7 bases had no gene match.